These T cell receptor beta chains were read from a single sample in a study of blood T cell repertoires in COVID-19. The assay was immunoSEQ multiplex PCR, and TCRdb's table has in-frame clones only and misses some. Of about 200,000 clones in the sample, roughly 84% were seen once. Sequenced: PBMCs or T cells enriched from blood (not recorded which). The receptors originated from a woman in her 30s who had been exposed to COVID-19. Both conserved end residues are part of each CDR3. Each record gives: J gene, D gene, V gene, CDR3 DNA, CDR3 protein. D genes are given only for firm matches.

TRBJ2-3,TRBD2,TRBV2,TGTGCCAGCAGTGAAGCAATAGCGGGACCGCTCACAGATACGCAGTATTTT,CASSEAIAGPLTDTQYF
TRBJ2-3,TRBD2,TRBV20-1,TGCAGTGCTAGTCTCGCGGGGGGGCCCCCAGATACGCAGTATTTT,CSASLAGGPPDTQYF
TRBJ1-1,.,TRBV5-1,TGCGCCAGCAGCTTGGCCGGGAGAAACACTGAAGCTTTCTTT,CASSLAGRNTEAFF
TRBJ1-2,TRBD1,TRBV7-9,TGTGCCAGTTACGGGACAGGAGCTAACTATGGCTACACCTTC,CASYGTGANYGYTF
TRBJ1-1,.,TRBV27,TGTGCCAGCAGAATGACAGTGAACACTGAAGCTTTCTTT,CASRMTVNTEAFF
TRBJ1-2,.,TRBV6-5,TGTGCCAGCAGTTACACAGGGATGGGCTACACCTTC,CASSYTGMGYTF
TRBJ1-3,TRBD1,TRBV13,TGTGCCAGCAAGGGGGCCCTCACTGGAAACACCATATATTTT,CASKGALTGNTIYF
TRBJ1-1,.,TRBV12-3/TRBV12-4,TGTGCCAGCAGTTTTGGAGCAGACACTGAAGCTTTCTTT,CASSFGADTEAFF
TRBJ2-1,.,TRBV5-1,TGCGCCAGCAGCTTGGAAATTAGTTCGGGTGAGCAGTTCTTC,CASSLEISSGEQFF
TRBJ1-4,TRBD1,TRBV7-9,TGTGCCAGCAGCCGCACGGCAGGGGGCGCCTCTATTAATGAAAAACTGTTTTTT,CASSRTAGGASINEKLFF
TRBJ1-1,.,TRBV5-1,TGCGCCAGCAGCTTGCAGGGAGGGGGTTCCACTGAAGCTTTCTTT,CASSLQGGGSTEAFF
TRBJ2-1,TRBD2,TRBV5-4,TGTGCCAGCAGCGCCGCGGAGCGCGGGAGAAATGAGCAGTTCTTC,CASSAAERGRNEQFF